Below, 28 T cell receptor beta chains from the same sample are listed, as sequenced in a study of cytomegalovirus exposure and HLA in healthy donors. The PCR used 60 Vbeta and 13 Jbeta primers. The data were produced by immunoSEQ multiplex PCR, yet TCRdb's version contains in-frame clones alone and is incomplete. The repertoire holds 140,000 to 150,000 clones, nearly 80% seen once, with 3% in the top ten. The sample taken for sequencing was PBMCs. The origin of the receptors is a man aged 40-50 years in good health and CMV-seropositive.

The chain recombines TRBV5-1 with TRBJ1-3; tentative D call: TRBD1 (5 bases). Trimming removed 2 bases from V and 2 bases from J, with 14 bases in between. CDR3 length equals 16 residues. Germline V gives CDR1 SGHRS, CDR2 YFSETQ. In DNA, the CDR3 is TGCGCCAGCAGCTTCACCGGGACTCTTCCTGGAAACACCATATATTTT. It yields the protein CASSFTGTLPGNTIYF.

This chain joins TRBV4-1 and TRBJ2-7; weak D call: TRBD1 (5 bases). Trimming took 2 bases from V and 1 from J, leaving 9 bases between them. Germline V lookup: CDR1 MGHRA, CDR2 YSYEKL. The CDR3 length is 14 residues. CDR3 amino acids: CASSQTPGSYEQYF. The CDR3 bases are TGCGCCAGCAGCCAAACGCCAGGGTCCTACGAGCAGTACTTC.

Points on this clone: One end of the junction fails to match germline, which may point to a read error. The J gene is TRBJ2-7, the V gene TRBV7-9; a weak D match, TRBD2 (5 bases). The CDR3 is made up of 14 amino acids. CDR1 and CDR2 from the germline V gene are SEHNR and FQNEAQ (reference sequence). The CDR3, as DNA: TGTTCCAGCAGCTTAGACCTTAGACTATCAGTGCAGTACTTC. Protein sequence: CSSSLDLRLSVQYF.

The rearrangement joins TRBV7-9 to TRBJ1-1, with D perhaps matching TRBD1 (5 bases). Germline V CDR1 and CDR2: SEHNR, FQNEAQ (reference sequence). The CDR3 length is 14 residues. Trimming stripped 5 bases from V and 3 bases from J, with 13 bases between. CDR3 region: CASSGGTAYTEAFF. In DNA, the CDR3 is TGTGCCAGCAGCGGAGGGACGGCTTACACTGAAGCTTTCTTT.

This clone was counted a single time. The chain joins TRBV5-1 to TRBJ2-1; TRBD2 agrees at 7 bases. The germline V gene has CDR1 SGHRS and CDR2 YFSETQ. This CDR3 comprises 15 residues. V dropped 1 base and J dropped 0; count of bases not matched to a gene: 1. The CDR3 DNA follows: TGCGCCAGCAGCTTGTGGGGGGGCTCCTACAATGAGCAGTTCTTC. It encodes CASSLWGGSYNEQFF.

Comment on this clone: The same CDR3 is also encoded by other DNA sequences in this sample. The chain links TRBV6-1 to TRBJ2-7; 8 bases agree with TRBD1. The CDR3 consists of 16 residues. J lost 2 bases, V lost 3 bases, and 9 bases had no gene match. Germline V lookup: CDR1 MNHNS, CDR2 SASEGT. CDR3 DNA sequence: TGTGCCAGCAGTGAGCCCCAGAAACAGGGGGCCTACGAGCAGTACTTC. Its protein is CASSEPQKQGAYEQYF.

The chain combines TRBV10-2 with TRBJ2-7; 7 nucleotides line up with TRBD1. The CDR3 is 17 amino acids. Germline CDR1 reads WSHSY; CDR2 reads SAAADI. The J segment lost 6 bases and the V segment lost 6 bases, leaving 20 bases of the junction unmatched. The CDR3 here is CASSLLNRGSQRGEQYF. The CDR3 DNA is TGCGCCAGCAGCCTACTTAACAGGGGATCCCAAAGGGGCGAGCAGTACTTC.

This sequence joins TRBV7-3 and TRBJ2-1; 11 positions agree with TRBD1. CDR3 length: 16 amino acids. The ends lost 2 bases at V and 3 bases at J; junction bases unmatched: 3. CDR1 and CDR2 (germline): SGHTA, FQGTGA. This CDR3 reads CASSLSGTGGYNEQFF. In nucleotides, the CDR3 is TGTGCCAGCAGCTTATCGGGGACAGGGGGCTACAATGAGCAGTTCTTC.

The V gene is TRBV7-8, the J gene TRBJ2-1, with a possible D match to TRBD1 (6 bases). Trimming shortened V by 1 base and J by 8 bases, and 9 bases separated the two germline ends. This CDR3 spans 13 amino acids. Germline values: CDR1 SGHVS, CDR2 FQNEAQ. The CDR3 loop is CASSLGGPDEQFF. CDR3 nucleotides: TGTGCCAGCAGCTTAGGGGGGCCCGATGAGCAGTTCTTC.

The genes are TRBV10-3 and TRBJ1-2, with a tentative D call TRBD1 (5 bases). This CDR3 contains 16 residues. Germline V gene lookup returns CDR1 ENHRY and CDR2 SYGVKD. Trimming removed 3 bases at V and 1 base at J, with 15 bases between. For the CDR3, the DNA is TGTGCCATCAGTGATCTCGACAGTCGAGTTAACTATGGCTACACCTTC. Translated, it gives CAISDLDSRVNYGYTF.

This sequence joins TRBV6-4 and TRBJ2-7, with 8 positions matching TRBD1. The CDR3 totals 14 residues. Germline assignment: CDR1 MRHNA and CDR2 SNTAGT. V lost 6 bases to trimming and J lost 7 bases; unmatched junction nucleotides: 11. In DNA, the CDR3 is TGTGCCAGCAGCCGGACAGGGACATCGGGAGAGCAGTACTTC. Amino acid sequence: CASSRTGTSGEQYF.

The genes are TRBV2 and TRBJ1-5, with 7 bases aligning to TRBD1. This CDR3 contains 15 residues. The junction had 12 bases not matched to a gene; V was cut back by 7 bases and J by 6 bases. The germline V gene has CDR1 SNHLY and CDR2 FYNNEI. The CDR3 is CASNLQGGLAQPQHF. The CDR3 DNA reads TGTGCCAGCAATCTCCAGGGGGGACTGGCTCAGCCCCAGCATTTT.

This chain links TRBV18 with TRBJ1-1; D gene ambiguous. V shed 2 bases and J shed 10 bases, with 8 bases lying between them. The CDR3 covers 11 residues. The germline CDR1 and CDR2 sequences are KGHSH and LQKENI. The CDR3 here is CASSPSEAAFF. CDR3 DNA: TGTGCCAGCTCACCAAGTGAAGCAGCTTTCTTT.

CDR3 protein: CASSLITSISYNEQFF. DNA for the CDR3: TGTGCCAGCAGCTTAATAACATCCATATCCTACAATGAGCAGTTCTTC. The J gene is TRBJ2-1, the V gene TRBV11-2; D uncertain. The CDR3 spans 16 residues. CDR1 and CDR2 (germline): SGHAT, FQNNGV. Trimming shortened V by 2 bases and J by 1 base, and 12 bases separated the two germline ends.

This clone was seen a few times. The CDR3 reads CASSSFFITTGSSYEQYF. The CDR3 DNA sequence: TGTGCCAGCAGCTCCTTTTTTATAACGACAGGGAGCTCCTACGAGCAGTACTTC. J is TRBJ2-7 and V is TRBV5-6; 7 nucleotides align to TRBD1. This CDR3 is built from 18 residues. J was trimmed by 0 bases and V by 3 bases; bases with no gene match: 15. CDR1 and CDR2 (germline): SGHDT, YYEEEE.

V is TRBV6-6 and J is TRBJ2-3; the D gene is possibly TRBD2 (6 bases). CDR1 is MNHNY, CDR2 SVGAGI, per germline (reference sequence). The CDR3 totals 15 residues. The V end lost 2 bases, the J end lost 0 bases, and 9 bases lay between the germline ends. CDR3 region: CASSYEGTSTDTQYF. The CDR3 region has the DNA TGTGCCAGCAGTTACGAGGGGACTAGCACAGATACGCAGTATTTT.

The chain joins TRBV19 to TRBJ1-5, with a weak D call TRBD1 (6 bases). V lost 5 bases to trimming and J lost 3 bases, with 14 bases between them. Germline values: CDR1 LNHDA, CDR2 SQIVND (reference sequence). CDR3 length: 15 amino acids. CDR3 sequence: CASSDRTGNNQPQHF. CDR3 in DNA: TGTGCCAGTAGTGATCGTACAGGGAACAATCAGCCCCAGCATTTT.

The chain uses TRBV28 and TRBJ2-7, with D tentatively TRBD1 (6 bases). Trimming took off 6 bases at V and 2 bases at J, with 14 bases between the two ends. CDR3 length: 14 residues. Germline V lookup: CDR1 MDHEN, CDR2 SYDVKM. The CDR3 region is CASSPGHGAYEQYF. DNA of the CDR3: TGTGCCAGCAGCCCGGGACACGGGGCCTACGAGCAGTACTTC.

The rearrangement links TRBV14 to TRBJ1-4; a weak D match, TRBD1 (5 bases). The CDR3 sequence is 15 residues long. CDR1 and CDR2 from the germline V gene are SGHDN and FVKESK. V was clipped by 4 bases and J by 7 bases, with 16 bases between them. CDR3 nucleotides: TGTGCCAGCAGCCTTCAGCCTACAGGTGGTGAAAAACTGTTTTTT. Amino acids: CASSLQPTGGEKLFF. Supplemented by reference TRBV14 and TRBJ1-4, the full variable domain reads EAGVTQFPSHSVIEKGQTVTLRCDPISGHDNLYWYRRVMGKEIKFLLHFVKESKQDESGMPNNRFLAERTGGTYSTLKVQPAELEDSGVYFCASSLQPTGGEKLFFGSGTQLSVL.

V usage is TRBV9 and J usage is TRBJ2-2; 9 positions agree with TRBD2. The germline CDR1 and CDR2 sequences are SGDLS and YYNGEE. The CDR3 runs to 17 residues. V shed 0 bases and J 3 bases; nucleotides not matched to a gene: 6. CDR3 sequence: CASSVEATSGHTGELFF. DNA for the CDR3: TGTGCCAGCAGCGTAGAAGCGACTAGCGGACACACCGGGGAGCTGTTTTTT.

The chain uses TRBV4-3 and TRBJ2-2; 13 positions agree with TRBD2. The CDR3 has 16 residues. Germline V CDR1 and CDR2: LGHNA, YSLEER. The V and J ends lost 4 bases and 6 bases, in that order; junction bases with no gene match: 5. The CDR3 nucleotides read TGCGCCAGCAGCCGAGGACTAGCGGGAGCCCCCGGGGAGCTGTTTTTT. It codes for CASSRGLAGAPGELFF.

This clone was counted only a few times. The V call is TRBV19, the J call TRBJ2-7, with a weak D call TRBD2 (7 bases). CDR1 is LNHDA, CDR2 SQIVND, per germline (reference sequence). The CDR3 has 15 amino acids. Trimming pared 3 bases from V and 5 bases from J, leaving 17 bases between. CDR3 loop: CASSINPQGRDEQYF. In nucleotides, the CDR3 is TGTGCCAGTAGTATTAATCCCCAGGGGAGGGACGAGCAGTACTTC. Full variable domain (outside the CDR3, taken from reference TRBV19 and TRBJ2-7): DGGITQSPKYLFRKEGQNVTLSCEQNLNHDAMYWYRQDPGQGLRLIYYSQIVNDFQKGDIAEGYSVSREKKESFPLTVTSAQKNPTAFYLCASSINPQGRDEQYFGPGTRLTVT.

This clone was picked up a small number of times. The chain couples TRBV6-5 to TRBJ1-1, with D hard to call. This CDR3 contains 15 residues. Germline lookup yields CDR1 MNHEY and CDR2 SVGAGI. Trimming cost V 4 bases and J 4 bases, with 16 bases left between them. The chain's CDR3 is CASSFPSGSGTEAFF. In DNA, the CDR3 is TGTGCCAGCAGTTTCCCCTCGGGGTCGGGCACTGAAGCTTTCTTT.

The V gene is TRBV25-1, the J gene TRBJ2-7; 8 nucleotides align to TRBD1. J gave up 3 bases and V 6 bases, and 7 bases lay outside the gene matches. The germline gives CDR1 MGHDK, CDR2 SYGVNS. CDR3 length: 14 amino acids. CDR3 sequence: CASSLWDRNYEQYF. The CDR3 nucleotides read TGTGCCAGCAGCCTATGGGACAGGAACTACGAGCAGTACTTC.

The rearrangement links TRBV6-5 to TRBJ2-3, with 7 nucleotides matching TRBD1. J gave up 4 bases and V 6 bases, and 7 bases lay outside the gene matches. The CDR3 runs to 14 residues. Germline CDR1 MNHEY, CDR2 SVGAGI. The CDR3 DNA reads TGTGCCAGCAGGCTACAGGGGAGAGCAGATACGCAGTATTTT. This translates into CASRLQGRADTQYF.

V is TRBV18 and J is TRBJ2-7, with 12 bases matching TRBD2. This CDR3 is built from 15 residues. CDR1 is KGHSH and CDR2 is LQKENI in the germline V gene. V lost 2 bases to trimming and J lost 5 bases; unmatched junction nucleotides: 4. CDR3 nucleotides: TGTGCCAGCTCACCAGGCCTAGCGGGAGGGGACGAGCAGTACTTC. Translating gives CASSPGLAGGDEQYF.

CDR3 nucleotide sequence: TGTGCCAGTAGTATAGTCAGCACAGGAAATCTCTATGGCTACACCTTC. Translating gives CASSIVSTGNLYGYTF. J is TRBJ1-2 and V is TRBV19, with D perhaps TRBD1 (5 bases). Germline V lookup: CDR1 LNHDA, CDR2 SQIVND (reference sequence). The V and J ends lost 1 base and 4 bases respectively, with 16 bases between them. The CDR3 is made up of 16 amino acids. The variable domain in full, completed from reference TRBV19 and TRBJ1-2, reads DGGITQSPKYLFRKEGQNVTLSCEQNLNHDAMYWYRQDPGQGLRLIYYSQIVNDFQKGDIAEGYSVSREKKESFPLTVTSAQKNPTAFYLCASSIVSTGNLYGYTFGSGTRLTVV.

The chain carries TRBV4-2 and TRBJ2-7, with 9 bases lining up with TRBD2. Germline CDR1 reads LGHNA; CDR2 reads YNFKEQ. J gave up 5 bases and V 3 bases, and 5 bases lay outside the gene matches. This CDR3 has 14 amino acids. The CDR3 loop is CASSQVKREDEQYF. DNA of the CDR3: TGTGCCAGCAGCCAGGTAAAGCGGGAGGACGAGCAGTACTTC.